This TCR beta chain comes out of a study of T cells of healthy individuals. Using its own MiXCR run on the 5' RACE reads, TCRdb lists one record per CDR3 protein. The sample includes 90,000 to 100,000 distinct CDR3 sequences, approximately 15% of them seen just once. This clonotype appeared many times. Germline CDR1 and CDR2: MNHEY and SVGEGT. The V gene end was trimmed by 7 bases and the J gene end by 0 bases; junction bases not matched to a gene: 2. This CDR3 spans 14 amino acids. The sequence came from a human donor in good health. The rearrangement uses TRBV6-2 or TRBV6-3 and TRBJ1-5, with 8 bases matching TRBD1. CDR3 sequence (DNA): TGTGCCAGCACCCAGGGGGCTAGCAATCAGCCCCAGCATTTT. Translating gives CASTQGASNQPQHF.